This is a list of T cell receptor beta chains from one sample in a study of OX40 agonist ivuxolimab in advanced cancers. The protocol was immunoSEQ multiplex PCR, while the TCRdb copy is restricted to in-frame clones and leaves out a portion. The sample lists 70,000 or so clones, 80% to 90% occurring once. The sequenced sample was CD4+ or CD8+ T cells sorted from blood, obtained in a trial of the OX40 agonist ivuxolimab. All receptors come from an adult with an advanced solid tumor such as melanoma, head and neck, liver or kidney cancer. Both conserved end residues are part of each CDR3. Each record gives: V gene, clone size, J gene, D gene, CDR3 protein, CDR3 DNA. A D gene is named only where the DNA matches it firmly. The listing skips clone size in some rows; elsewhere it reads once, few, many or a size class.

TRBV5-1,-,TRBJ1-4,-,CASRDQPTNEKLFF,TGCGCCAGCAGGGATCAACCAACTAATGAAAAACTGTTTTTT
TRBV11-1,-,TRBJ1-6,-,CASSLEPGKYNSPLHF,TGTGCCAGCAGCTTAGAGCCAGGGAAATATAATTCACCCCTCCACTTT
TRBV15,-,TRBJ2-3,TRBD1,CATSTSGTGRADTQYF,TGTGCCACCAGCACCTCCGGGACAGGGAGGGCAGATACGCAGTATTTT
TRBV6-1,-,TRBJ2-7,-,CASSEAGRSSYEQYF,TGTGCCAGCAGTGAAGCGGGCAGGAGCTCCTACGAGCAGTACTTC
TRBV11-2,-,TRBJ2-3,-,CASSLARGDTQYF,TGTGCCAGCAGCTTAGCCCGGGGAGATACGCAGTATTTT
TRBV5-6,-,TRBJ1-1,-,CASSLFGGSNTEAFF,TGTGCCAGCAGCTTGTTCGGGGGATCGAACACTGAAGCTTTCTTT
TRBV15,-,TRBJ2-1,-,CATSTPQGRFYNEQFF,TGTGCCACCAGCACCCCACAGGGACGCTTCTACAATGAGCAGTTCTTC
TRBV7-9,large,TRBJ1-6,-,CASSLEPGKYNSPLHF,TGTGCCAGCAGCTTAGAGCCAGGGAAATATAATTCACCCCTCCACTTT
TRBV6-1,-,TRBJ1-6,-,CASSGQVPGVNSPLHF,TGTGCCAGCAGTGGACAGGTCCCGGGTGTTAATTCACCCCTCCACTTT
TRBV2,-,TRBJ1-3,-,CAGGGLGNTIYF,TGTGCCGGAGGAGGGTTGGGAAACACCATATATTTT
TRBV4-1,-,TRBJ2-3,TRBD2,CASSPRLAGGSNTDTQYF,TGCGCCAGCAGCCCTAGACTAGCGGGGGGGTCTAACACAGATACGCAGTATTTT
TRBV18,few,TRBJ2-4,TRBD1,CASSPGQPNIQYF,TGTGCCAGCTCCCCGGGACAGCCGAACATTCAGTACTTC
TRBV29-1,-,TRBJ2-1,-,CSHRSNYSYNEQFF,TGCAGCCACAGGTCCAACTACTCCTACAATGAGCAGTTCTTC
TRBV6-6,-,TRBJ2-1,TRBD1,CASSRGTGNNEQFF,TGTGCCAGCAGCCGAGGGACAGGGAACAATGAGCAGTTCTTC
TRBV6-5,-,TRBJ1-4,-,CASSYSGSANEKLFF,TGTGCCAGCAGTTACTCGGGGAGTGCTAATGAAAAACTGTTTTTT
TRBV29-1,-,TRBJ2-3,TRBD1,CSADRGSISTDTQYF,TGCAGCGCCGACAGGGGCAGCATTAGCACAGATACGCAGTATTTT
TRBV7-3,-,TRBJ2-2,-,CASSITVAGAGELFF,TGTGCCAGCAGCATAACAGTAGCAGGAGCCGGGGAGCTGTTTTTT
TRBV25-1,once,TRBJ1-2,-,CASSVLQDYGYTF,TGTGCCAGCAGTGTATTACAGGATTATGGCTACACCTTC
TRBV5-1,-,TRBJ2-3,TRBD1,CASSHSRDRADTQYF,TGCGCCAGCAGCCATTCCCGGGACAGGGCGGATACGCAGTATTTT
TRBV27,-,TRBJ1-6,TRBD1,CASSFRDRGYSPLHF,TGTGCCAGCAGTTTCCGGGACAGGGGGTATTCACCCCTCCACTTT
TRBV10-1,-,TRBJ2-7,TRBD2,CASSESLAGVHEQYF,TGCGCCAGCAGTGAGTCGTTAGCGGGAGTGCACGAGCAGTACTTC
TRBV6-6,-,TRBJ2-2,-,CASSPVSTGELFF,TGTGCCAGCAGTCCCGTATCGACCGGGGAGCTGTTTTTT
TRBV9,-,TRBJ1-1,-,CASSRGDATEAFF,TGTGCCAGCAGTCGCGGTGATGCCACTGAAGCTTTCTTT
TRBV18,once,TRBJ1-1,-,CASSPWTENTEAFF,TGTGCCAGCTCACCTTGGACAGAGAACACTGAAGCTTTCTTT
TRBV9,-,TRBJ2-3,TRBD1,CASSAPTGSHSDTQYF,TGTGCCAGCAGCGCACCGACAGGGTCTCACTCAGATACGCAGTATTTT
TRBV10-1,-,TRBJ2-1,TRBD2,CASSEGRGAYNEQFF,TGCGCCAGCAGTGAGGGGAGGGGTGCCTACAATGAGCAGTTCTTC
TRBV9,-,TRBJ2-3,-,CASSADTDTQYF,TGTGCCAGCAGCGCGGACACAGATACGCAGTATTTT
TRBV7-9,-,TRBJ2-7,-,CASSLGLSSYEQYF,TGTGCCAGCAGCTTAGGGCTGAGCTCCTACGAGCAGTACTTC
TRBV5-1,-,TRBJ2-3,TRBD2,CASSLGLAGAADTQYF,TGCGCCAGCAGCCTGGGACTAGCGGGAGCCGCAGATACGCAGTATTTT
TRBV7-8,-,TRBJ2-5,-,CASSLGTIQETQYF,TGTGCCAGCAGCTTAGGGACAATCCAAGAGACCCAGTACTTC
TRBV5-1,-,TRBJ2-3,TRBD1,CASSPPGQGSSDTQYF,TGCGCCAGCAGCCCTCCGGGACAGGGGTCGTCAGATACGCAGTATTTT
TRBV25-1,-,TRBJ1-2,TRBD1,CASRQTGTGASSNYGYTF,TGTGCCAGCAGGCAGACCGGGACAGGGGCGTCGTCGAACTATGGCTACACCTTC
TRBV6-1,-,TRBJ2-1,TRBD1,CASRGQGWYNEQFF,TGTGCCAGCAGGGGACAGGGGTGGTACAATGAGCAGTTCTTC
TRBV21-1,-,TRBJ1-2,-,CASSKGRGDGYTF,TGTGCCAGCAGCAAAGGGAGGGGGGATGGCTACACCTTC
TRBV4-2,-,TRBJ2-1,TRBD2,CASSQAGGYNEQFF,TGTGCCAGCAGCCAAGCGGGGGGGTACAATGAGCAGTTCTTC
TRBV12-5,once,TRBJ2-5,TRBD2,CASSGGSETQYF,TGTGCTAGTTCGGGGGGGTCAGAGACCCAGTACTTC
TRBV5-5,once,TRBJ1-2,TRBD1,CASSLDQGGYGYTF,TGTGCCAGCAGCTTGGACCAGGGGGGCTATGGCTACACCTTC
TRBV9,-,TRBJ1-1,-,CASSAGDGTEAFF,TGTGCCAGCAGCGCCGGGGACGGCACTGAAGCTTTCTTT
TRBV9,-,TRBJ1-6,-,CASGRSSYNSPLHF,TGTGCCAGCGGGCGGAGCTCCTATAATTCACCCCTCCACTTT
TRBV6-1,-,TRBJ2-5,TRBD2,CASRRTTSEGETQYF,TGTGCCAGCAGACGAACTACTAGCGAGGGAGAGACCCAGTACTTC
TRBV4-2,-,TRBJ2-1,TRBD2,CASSQEGLETGEQFF,TGTGCCAGCAGCCAAGAAGGACTAGAGACGGGTGAGCAGTTCTTC
TRBV5-1,-,TRBJ1-1,TRBD1,CASSLIGTGGTEAFF,TGCGCCAGCAGCTTGATCGGGACAGGGGGCACTGAAGCTTTCTTT